This T cell receptor beta chain came from a study of blood T cell repertoires in COVID-19. The wider study: Italy, Spain and the United States were the sources of the convalescent and acute COVID-19 samples. T cells, B-cell-depleted T cells, or PBMCs supplied cDNA or gDNA.

Authors' processing steps: From reference gene primer amplification, estimates of nucleated cell counts were derived. The assay was immunoSEQ multiplex PCR, and TCRdb's table has in-frame clones only and misses some. For V, J and clone size, that table is used; D and trimming come from the DNA. Altogether fewer than 75,000 clones are present, about 86% being singletons, with the ten largest covering approximately 7%. Germline V gene sequence: CDR1 MGHRA, CDR2 YSYEKL. The CDR3 sequence is 14 residues long. The germline V and J ends were trimmed by 1 base and 4 bases, with 10 bases remaining between them.

The sample consisted of peripheral blood. The receptor was isolated from a man aged 45 to 65 with active COVID-19. The chain carries TRBV4-1 and TRBJ2-5, with a tentative D call TRBD1 (6 bases). CDR3 in amino acids: CASSQGQAAETQYF. As DNA, the CDR3 is TGCGCCAGCAGCCAAGGACAGGCCGCAGAGACCCAGTACTTC.